Reported below is one T cell receptor beta chain. The target antigen is unknown. PCR primers comprised 60 Vbeta and 13 Jbeta primers. The authors' processing: Unique TCR beta chains numbered around 80 million in a later analysis, with about 9.9 million shared. Measured with immunoSEQ multiplex PCR; TCRdb has only the in-frame clones, and not every one. V, J and clone size are those of that table, while D and trimming were read from the DNA. The sample has 150,000 to 200,000 clones, over 70% seen once. These data come from a study of cytomegalovirus exposure and HLA in healthy donors. Findings of the study overall: Altogether, around 160 TCR beta chains were recorded as cytomegalovirus-associated.

CDR1 is SGHNT, CDR2 YYREEE, per germline (reference sequence). Losses at the gene ends were 3 bases for V and 1 base for J; bases not matched to a gene: 4. The CDR3 runs 15 residues. V gene TRBV5-4 combines with J gene TRBJ1-2, with 9 bases identical to TRBD1. The sequencing input was PBMCs. This clonotype was sampled from a woman younger than 35 in good health and CMV-seropositive. CDR3 nucleotide sequence: TGTGCCAGCAGCTCCGGGACAGGGAATAACTATGGCTACACCTTC. Translation gives CASSSGTGNNYGYTF.